The sequence of this TCR beta chain was determined in a study of Graves' ophthalmopathy and Graves' hyperthyroidism. Study as a whole: Peripheral blood sampling occurred at initial diagnosis, before any treatment.

This clonotype showed up many times. In this cohort's terms, stable hyperthyroidism meant no ophthalmopathy by 18 months of follow-up. RNA transcripts served as template for amplifying TCR beta CDR3 sequences. RT-PCR was first run with HTBI primers, then multiplex PCR in a second round. TCRdb reprocessed the multiplex PCR reads via MiXCR and lists one record per CDR3 protein. The data contain hundreds of thousands of distinct CDR3 sequences, 15% to 19% of them singletons. This clonotype was sampled from a woman aged 18-29 years with stable Graves' hyperthyroidism. What was sequenced was peripheral blood.

This chain's CDR3 is CASSIGTEEAFF. The CDR3 DNA reads TGTGCCAGCAGCATAGGGACGGAAGAAGCTTTCTTT. This chain joins TRBV11-2 and TRBJ1-1; D may be TRBD1 (5 bases). This CDR3 is 12 amino acids long. In germline, CDR1 is SGHAT, CDR2 FQNNGV. The V and J ends lost 5 bases and 8 bases respectively, with 12 bases between them.